The 31 T cell receptor beta chains reported below all come from one sample, sequenced in a study of shared clonotypes between healthy human individuals. Positively selected for CCR7, the CD45RO-negative cells used as naive CD8 cells excluded terminally differentiated effector memory CD45RA+ cells. Clones were read by immunoSEQ multiplex PCR, and TCRdb kept only the in-frame ones, dropping some. This sample carries some 2,000,000 clones, about 95% of them seen once, and the ten largest clones take around 1.1%. Sequencing used naive CD8+ T cells sorted from blood. The receptors were sampled from a man between 18 and 29 years old in good health.

The chain combines TRBV2 with TRBJ2-2; D unclear. This CDR3 has 14 residues. Germline CDR1 and CDR2: SNHLY and FYNNEI. Deletions cut 6 bases from V and 1 base from J, with 9 bases between. CDR3 sequence reads: CASRDQKNTGELFF. CDR3 DNA: TGTGCCAGCAGGGACCAGAAGAACACCGGGGAGCTGTTTTTT.

J is TRBJ1-2 and V is TRBV27; TRBD1 agrees at 11 bases. CDR1 MNHEY and CDR2 SMNVEV come from the germline V gene (reference sequence). V shed 3 bases, J shed 4 bases, and the junction held 10 bases outside the gene matches. CDR3 length: 17 amino acids. For the CDR3, the DNA is TGTGCCAGCAGTTTCTACGGGACAGGGGGACAGAGCTATGGCTACACCTTC. Amino acids: CASSFYGTGGQSYGYTF.

The chain recombines TRBV6-5 with TRBJ2-1; the D call may be TRBD1 or TRBD2 (5 bases each). Germline V lookup: CDR1 MNHEY, CDR2 SVGAGI. The CDR3 length is 15 residues. V was trimmed by 6 bases and J by 8 bases, leaving 20 bases between them. The DNA for the CDR3 is TGTGCCAGCAGCCTGACTAAGGGGCCGATGGATGAGCAGTTCTTC. Amino acids: CASSLTKGPMDEQFF.

J is TRBJ1-4 and V is TRBV9; 9 nucleotides agree with TRBD1. Germline V gene data show CDR1 as SGDLS and CDR2 as YYNGEE. The length of the CDR3 is 16 residues. V lost 0 bases, J lost 6 bases, and 6 bases stayed unmatched. CDR3 bases: TGTGCCAGCAGCGTAGGGGACAGGGAAGGGTATGAAAAACTGTTTTTT. This encodes CASSVGDREGYEKLFF. The variable domain in full, completed from reference TRBV9 and TRBJ1-4, reads DSGVTQTPKHLITATGQRVTLRCSPRSGDLSVYWYQQSLDQGLQFLIQYYNGEERAKGNILERFSAQQFPDLHSELNLSSLELGDSALYFCASSVGDREGYEKLFFGSGTQLSVL.

The V gene is TRBV4-1, the J gene TRBJ2-3; D is ambiguous. CDR1 is MGHRA and CDR2 is YSYEKL in the germline V gene. The V end was cut by 4 bases, the J end by 2 bases, with 13 bases between. CDR3 size: 15 residues. The CDR3 reads CASSPESETTDTQYF. The DNA of the CDR3 is TGCGCCAGCAGCCCCGAATCTGAGACCACAGATACGCAGTATTTT.

In the case of this clone: The sample contains more than one DNA sequence encoding this CDR3. The chain links TRBV28 to TRBJ2-7; D gene unclear. The CDR3 totals 14 residues. Deletions cut 1 base from V and 2 bases from J, with 9 bases between. Germline CDR1 MDHEN, CDR2 SYDVKM. This chain's CDR3 is CASSLLADTYEQYF. DNA of the CDR3: TGTGCCAGCAGTTTATTGGCCGATACCTACGAGCAGTACTTC.

The V call is TRBV5-1, the J call TRBJ2-6; 12 nucleotides agree with TRBD1. The CDR3 contains 20 residues. The V and J ends lost 2 bases and 3 bases, in that order; junction bases with no gene match: 12. The germline V gene encodes CDR1 SGHRS and CDR2 YFSETQ. The CDR3 loop is CASSFETTGTGGFGANVLTF. The CDR3 DNA is TGCGCCAGCAGCTTTGAGACCACCGGGACAGGGGGCTTTGGGGCCAACGTCCTGACTTTC.

The chain carries TRBV7-8 and TRBJ2-7; TRBD2 matches 7 bases. The CDR3 is 17 amino acids. Germline lookup yields CDR1 SGHVS and CDR2 FQNEAQ. With V trimmed by 2 bases and J by 0 bases, 10 bases remained unmatched. The CDR3 sequence: CASSLYGAGSSSYEQYF. For the CDR3, the DNA is TGTGCCAGCAGCTTATACGGAGCGGGATCGAGCTCCTACGAGCAGTACTTC. The full variable domain, in which reference TRBV7-8 and TRBJ2-7 provide the parts outside the CDR3, is GAGVSQSPRYKVAKRGQDVALRCDPISGHVSLFWYQQALGQGPEFLTYFQNEAQLDKSGLPSDRFFAERPEGSVSTLKIQRTQQEDSAVYLCASSLYGAGSSSYEQYFGPGTRLTVT.

This chain links TRBV9 with TRBJ1-1; 8 positions agree with TRBD1. Germline V lookup: CDR1 SGDLS, CDR2 YYNGEE. V trimming: 3 bases; J trimming: 1 base; junction bases outside the gene matches: 5. This CDR3 is built from 15 residues. The CDR3 spells CASSASGTGNTEAFF. CDR3 DNA: TGTGCCAGCAGCGCGTCCGGGACAGGGAACACTGAAGCTTTCTTT.

This clone was seen just once. CDR3 in amino acids: CASSLDEWGGNTEAFF. CDR3 DNA: TGTGCCAGCAGCTTAGACGAATGGGGGGGGAACACTGAAGCTTTCTTT. V is TRBV11-2 and J is TRBJ1-1, with D possibly matching TRBD1 (5 bases). Germline CDR1 SGHAT, CDR2 FQNNGV. This CDR3 spans 16 amino acids. The V end was cut by 0 bases, the J end by 1 base, with 12 bases between.

The V gene is TRBV7-9, the J gene TRBJ2-7, with TRBD2 as a possible D gene (6 bases). Germline V lookup: CDR1 SEHNR, CDR2 FQNEAQ (reference sequence). The CDR3 covers 16 residues. V dropped 5 bases and J dropped 3 bases, with 20 bases sitting between them. The CDR3 loop is CASSDPEGSLIYEQYF. In DNA form, the CDR3 reads TGTGCCAGCAGCGATCCGGAGGGAAGCCTCATCTACGAGCAGTACTTC.

The genes are TRBV5-6 and TRBJ2-7, with TRBD2 matching 11 bases. Germline V gives CDR1 SGHDT, CDR2 YYEEEE. This CDR3 is 16 amino acids long. J gave up 0 bases and V 4 bases, and 6 bases lay outside the gene matches. CDR3 protein: CASSRASGRSSYEQYF. Here the CDR3 DNA reads TGTGCCAGCAGCCGCGCTAGCGGGAGGAGCTCCTACGAGCAGTACTTC. Drawing the rest from reference TRBV5-6 and TRBJ2-7, the complete variable domain is DAGVTQSPTHLIKTRGQQVTLRCSPKSGHDTVSWYQQALGQGPQFIFQYYEEEERQRGNFPDRFSGHQFPNYSSELNVNALLLGDSALYLCASSRASGRSSYEQYFGPGTRLTVT.

The chain combines TRBV9 with TRBJ2-2; a possible D gene is TRBD1 (6 bases). The CDR3 is made up of 16 amino acids. The V end lost 4 bases, the J end lost 1 base, and 14 bases lay between the germline ends. The germline V gene has CDR1 SGDLS and CDR2 YYNGEE. The DNA of the CDR3 is TGTGCCAGCAGCAAGACAGGATTCGGGAACACCGGGGAGCTGTTTTTT. It specifies CASSKTGFGNTGELFF.

Only a few counts were recorded for this clone. This sequence joins TRBV5-4 and TRBJ1-1, with D hard to call. Germline CDR1 is SGHNT and CDR2 is YYREEE (reference sequence). This CDR3 spans 15 amino acids. V was clipped by 0 bases and J by 2 bases, with 11 bases between them. CDR3 sequence reads: CASSLGSPSNTEAFF. In nucleotides, the CDR3 is TGTGCCAGCAGCTTGGGCAGCCCCTCCAACACTGAAGCTTTCTTT.

This sequence joins TRBV27 and TRBJ1-5; D ambiguous. Germline CDR1 MNHEY, CDR2 SMNVEV (reference sequence). V gave up 5 bases and J gave up 9 bases, with 11 bases separating them. The CDR3 has 12 amino acids. This CDR3 is CASSPLSGPQHF. Here the CDR3 DNA reads TGTGCCAGCAGTCCCCTTTCGGGGCCCCAGCATTTT.

This clone was observed once. This chain joins TRBV27 and TRBJ2-1; TRBD2 might be the D (6 bases). The CDR3 extends over 16 amino acids. Trimming shortened V by 5 bases and J by 4 bases, and 18 bases separated the two germline ends. Germline CDR1 and CDR2: MNHEY and SMNVEV (reference sequence). CDR3 bases: TGTGCCAGCAGTCCCCGGGGTAGCGGCTATTACAATGAGCAGTTCTTC. Amino acid sequence: CASSPRGSGYYNEQFF.

This clone was found once. The chain couples TRBV2 to TRBJ2-7; perhaps TRBD1 as D (5 bases). Germline CDR1 reads SNHLY; CDR2 reads FYNNEI. This CDR3 contains 15 residues. The ends were cut back, 1 base at V and 3 bases at J, with 13 bases in the middle. The CDR3 loop is CASSEGTGKNYEQYF. The CDR3 DNA follows: TGTGCCAGCAGTGAAGGAACAGGAAAAAACTACGAGCAGTACTTC. Looking up the rest from reference TRBV2 and TRBJ2-7 gives the full variable domain: EPEVTQTPSHQVTQMGQEVILRCVPISNHLYFYWYRQILGQKVEFLVSFYNNEISEKSEIFDDQFSVERPDGSNFTLKIRSTKLEDSAMYFCASSEGTGKNYEQYFGPGTRLTVT.

CDR3 loop: CASSLQSEETQYF. The CDR3 coding sequence is TGTGCCAGCAGCTTACAATCGGAGGAGACCCAGTACTTC. The rearrangement links TRBV7-6 to TRBJ2-5; D remains unclear. V was cut by 2 bases and J by 5 bases, with 9 bases left in between. Per germline, CDR1 SGHVS and CDR2 FNYEAQ. The CDR3 extends over 13 amino acids.

V is TRBV10-1 and J is TRBJ2-2; 12 nucleotides align to TRBD2. The V and J ends lost 6 bases and 4 bases, in that order; junction bases with no gene match: 6. The germline gives CDR1 WNHNN, CDR2 SYGVQD (reference sequence). The CDR3 totals 16 residues. CDR3 sequence reads: CASSRGLAGTTGELFF. For the CDR3, the DNA is TGCGCCAGCAGCCGCGGACTAGCGGGGACCACCGGGGAGCTGTTTTTT.

The CDR3 loop is CASSLARGAGSYNSPLHF. The DNA for the CDR3 is TGTGCCAGCAGCTTAGCGCGGGGGGCAGGGTCCTATAATTCACCCCTCCACTTT. The chain uses TRBV7-9 and TRBJ1-6; maybe TRBD1 (6 bases). Germline-derived CDR1 and CDR2 are SEHNR and FQNEAQ (reference sequence). This CDR3 has 18 residues. V lost 0 bases and J 1 base, leaving 13 bases between the germline ends.

The J gene is TRBJ2-1, the V gene TRBV28; no clear D gene. V was trimmed by 3 bases and J by 2 bases, leaving 11 bases between them. Germline loops: CDR1 MDHEN, CDR2 SYDVKM. The CDR3 length is 15 residues. CDR3 loop: CASSFTGSAYNEQFF. CDR3 DNA: TGTGCCAGCAGTTTTACGGGTTCGGCCTACAATGAGCAGTTCTTC. The full variable domain, its missing parts supplied by reference TRBV28 and TRBJ2-1, is DVKVTQSSRYLVKRTGEKVFLECVQDMDHENMFWYRQDPGLGLRLIYFSYDVKMKEKGDIPEGYSVSREKKERFSLILESASTNQTSMYLCASSFTGSAYNEQFFGPGTRLTVL.

The chain links TRBV6-8 to TRBJ2-3; TRBD2 matches 9 bases. Per germline, CDR1 MNHGY and CDR2 SAAAGT. After removal of 6 bases from V and 4 bases from J, the junction contained 17 bases not matched to a gene. The CDR3 runs to 18 residues. In DNA form, the CDR3 reads TGTGCCAGCAGGTCACCGGGACAGCCGGGACTAGCCCCAGATACGCAGTATTTT. This translates into CASRSPGQPGLAPDTQYF.

The chain has TRBV4-1 and TRBJ1-2; perhaps TRBD1 as D (5 bases). The CDR3 is 15 amino acids. Per germline, CDR1 MGHRA and CDR2 YSYEKL. V shed 1 base and J shed 6 bases, with 15 bases lying between them. CDR3 DNA sequence: TGCGCCAGCAGCCAAGTGAAAGGGGCGGTGGATGGCTACACCTTC. Translating it yields CASSQVKGAVDGYTF.

The rearrangement joins TRBV7-3 to TRBJ2-1; weak D call: TRBD2 (6 bases). Germline CDR1 and CDR2: SGHTA and FQGTGA. Deletions cut 5 bases from V and 4 bases from J, with 15 bases between. The CDR3 totals 15 residues. The CDR3 nucleotides are TGTGCCAGCAGCGGCGGGGCAGGGCCTTACAATGAGCAGTTCTTC. It codes for CASSGGAGPYNEQFF.

This chain joins TRBV19 and TRBJ2-7; perhaps TRBD2 as D (5 bases). CDR3 size: 15 residues. Between the trimmed V and J ends, which lost 1 base and 2 bases, there was a span of 12 bases. Germline V gene sequence: CDR1 LNHDA, CDR2 SQIVND (reference sequence). As DNA, the CDR3 is TGTGCCAGTAGTATAGGACTATTTATACCCTACGAGCAGTACTTC. Its protein is CASSIGLFIPYEQYF.

V and J are TRBV5-6 and TRBJ2-7; no clear D gene. The V end was cut by 2 bases, the J end by 5 bases, with 14 bases between. There are 14 residues in the CDR3. From germline, CDR1 is SGHDT and CDR2 YYEEEE. CDR3: CASSFSNSHHEQYF. The CDR3 DNA sequence: TGTGCCAGCAGCTTCAGTAACAGTCACCACGAGCAGTACTTC.

Concerning this clone: The same CDR3 is also encoded by other DNA sequences in this sample. V is TRBV27 and J is TRBJ1-1; no definite D call. V was pared by 2 bases and J by 1 base, with 5 bases between. The CDR3 totals 13 residues. Looked up from germline, CDR1 is MNHEY and CDR2 is SMNVEV (reference sequence). CDR3 nucleotide sequence: TGTGCCAGCAGTTTAAGAGGGAACACTGAAGCTTTCTTT. Translating gives CASSLRGNTEAFF.

The chain couples TRBV28 to TRBJ1-4, with TRBD1 as a possible D gene (5 bases). Trimming pared 6 bases from V and 8 bases from J, leaving 16 bases between. Looked up from germline, CDR1 is MDHEN and CDR2 is SYDVKM. The CDR3 runs 14 residues. The CDR3 sequence: CASSLRGWNEKLFF. The CDR3 coding sequence is TGTGCCAGCAGCCTGCGGGGCTGGAACGAAAAACTGTTTTTT.

V usage is TRBV6-1 and J usage is TRBJ2-2; TRBD1 is a possible D gene (5 bases). The V and J ends lost 1 base and 5 bases respectively, with 23 bases between them. CDR3 length: 19 residues. Germline values: CDR1 MNHNS, CDR2 SASEGT. CDR3 residues: CASSEEDVGRESSTGELFF. CDR3 nucleotide sequence: TGTGCCAGCAGTGAAGAGGACGTGGGCAGGGAATCATCGACCGGGGAGCTGTTTTTT.

This clone was seen a few times. The J gene is TRBJ2-7, the V gene TRBV4-1; weak D call: TRBD1 (6 bases). Germline V gene sequence: CDR1 MGHRA, CDR2 YSYEKL. The CDR3 extends over 13 amino acids. V lost 4 bases and J lost 7, with 14 bases in between. In nucleotides, the CDR3 is TGCGCCAGCAGCCTCTCAGGGGAGCGGGAGCAGTACTTC. Translating gives CASSLSGEREQYF.

The chain is built from TRBV18 and TRBJ1-2; tentative D call: TRBD1 (6 bases). Germline V gene sequence: CDR1 KGHSH, CDR2 LQKENI. Trimming left V 3 bases short and J 2 bases short, with 19 bases between. The CDR3 is 17 amino acids. The CDR3 DNA is TGTGCCAGCTCACCCGAGTCTTACCCGGACAGAAACTATGGCTACACCTTC. It specifies CASSPESYPDRNYGYTF.